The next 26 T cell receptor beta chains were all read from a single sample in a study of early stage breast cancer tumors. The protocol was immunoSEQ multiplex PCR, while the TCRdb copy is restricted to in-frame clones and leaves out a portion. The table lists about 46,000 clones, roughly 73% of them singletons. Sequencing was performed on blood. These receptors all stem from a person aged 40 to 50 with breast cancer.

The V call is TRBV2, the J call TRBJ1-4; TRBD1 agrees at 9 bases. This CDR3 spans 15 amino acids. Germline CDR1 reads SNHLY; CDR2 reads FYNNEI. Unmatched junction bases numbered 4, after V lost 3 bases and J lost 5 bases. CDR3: CASSEAGQGNEKLFF. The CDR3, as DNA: TGTGCCAGCAGTGAGGCGGGACAGGGAAATGAAAAACTGTTTTTT.

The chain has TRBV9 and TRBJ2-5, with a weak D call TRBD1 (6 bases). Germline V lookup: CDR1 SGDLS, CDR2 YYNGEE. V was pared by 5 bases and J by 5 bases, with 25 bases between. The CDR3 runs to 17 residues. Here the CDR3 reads CASSAGVATLGVETQYF. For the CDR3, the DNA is TGTGCCAGCAGTGCAGGGGTAGCGACACTTGGGGTGGAGACCCAGTACTTC.

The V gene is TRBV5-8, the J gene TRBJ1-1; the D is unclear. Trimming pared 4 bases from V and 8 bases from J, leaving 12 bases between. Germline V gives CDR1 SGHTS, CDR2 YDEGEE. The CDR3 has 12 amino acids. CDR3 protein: CASSPIPGEAFF. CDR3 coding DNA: TGTGCCAGCAGCCCGATCCCCGGGGAAGCTTTCTTT. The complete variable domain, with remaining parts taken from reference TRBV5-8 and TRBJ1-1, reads EAGVTQSPTHLIKTRGQQATLRCSPISGHTSVYWYQQALGLGLQFLLWYDEGEERNRGNFPPRFSGRQFPNYSSELNVNALELEDSALYLCASSPIPGEAFFGQGTRLTVV.

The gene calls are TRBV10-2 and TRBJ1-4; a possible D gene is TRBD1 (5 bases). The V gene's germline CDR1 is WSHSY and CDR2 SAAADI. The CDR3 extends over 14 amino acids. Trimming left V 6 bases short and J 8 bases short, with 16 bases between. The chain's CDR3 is CASREEGRVEKLFF. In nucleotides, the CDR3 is TGCGCCAGCAGGGAGGAGGGGCGAGTCGAAAAACTGTTTTTT.

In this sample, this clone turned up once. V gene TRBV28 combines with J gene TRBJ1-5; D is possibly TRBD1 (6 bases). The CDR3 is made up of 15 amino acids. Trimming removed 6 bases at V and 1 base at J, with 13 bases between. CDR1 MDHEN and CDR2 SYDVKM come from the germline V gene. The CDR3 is CASSWTVTSNQPQHF. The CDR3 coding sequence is TGTGCCAGCAGCTGGACAGTCACAAGCAATCAGCCCCAGCATTTT.

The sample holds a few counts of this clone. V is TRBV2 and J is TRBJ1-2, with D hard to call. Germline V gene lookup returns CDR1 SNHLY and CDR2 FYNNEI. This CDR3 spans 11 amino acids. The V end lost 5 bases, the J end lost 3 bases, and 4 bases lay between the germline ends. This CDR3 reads CASSMDYGYTF. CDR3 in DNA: TGTGCCAGCAGTATGGACTATGGCTACACCTTC.

For the CDR3, the DNA is TGTGCCAGCAGCGTACGGACGGCCAACTCTGGAAACACCATATATTTT. Translating it yields CASSVRTANSGNTIYF. This chain uses TRBV7-2 with TRBJ1-3; unclear D gene. CDR3 length: 16 amino acids. V lost 5 bases to trimming and J lost 0 bases, with 14 bases between them. Germline V gene sequence: CDR1 SGHTA, CDR2 FQGNSA.

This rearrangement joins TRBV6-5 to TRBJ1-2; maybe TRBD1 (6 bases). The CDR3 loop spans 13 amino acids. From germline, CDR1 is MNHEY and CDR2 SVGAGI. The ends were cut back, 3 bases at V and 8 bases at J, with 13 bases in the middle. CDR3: CASSYRNRDGYTF. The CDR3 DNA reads TGTGCCAGCAGTTATAGAAACAGGGACGGCTACACCTTC.

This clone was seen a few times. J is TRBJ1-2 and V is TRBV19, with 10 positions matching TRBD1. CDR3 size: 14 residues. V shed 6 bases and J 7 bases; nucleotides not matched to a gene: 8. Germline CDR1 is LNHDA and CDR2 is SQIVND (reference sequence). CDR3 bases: TGTGCCAGTAGCAACCGGGACAGGGGCACTGGCTACACCTTC. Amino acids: CASSNRDRGTGYTF.

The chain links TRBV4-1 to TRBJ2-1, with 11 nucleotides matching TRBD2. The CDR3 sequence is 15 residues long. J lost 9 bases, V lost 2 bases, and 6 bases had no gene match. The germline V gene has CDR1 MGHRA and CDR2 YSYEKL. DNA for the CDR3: TGCGCCAGCAGCCAAACTAGCGGGAGCATTGTTGAGCAGTTCTTC. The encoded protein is CASSQTSGSIVEQFF.

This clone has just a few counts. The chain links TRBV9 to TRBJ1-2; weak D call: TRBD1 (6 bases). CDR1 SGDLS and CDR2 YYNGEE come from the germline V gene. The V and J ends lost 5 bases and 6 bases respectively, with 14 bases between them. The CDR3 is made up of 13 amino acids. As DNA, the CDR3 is TGTGCCAGCAGTCAAGATGAGGGGGATGGCTACACCTTC. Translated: CASSQDEGDGYTF.

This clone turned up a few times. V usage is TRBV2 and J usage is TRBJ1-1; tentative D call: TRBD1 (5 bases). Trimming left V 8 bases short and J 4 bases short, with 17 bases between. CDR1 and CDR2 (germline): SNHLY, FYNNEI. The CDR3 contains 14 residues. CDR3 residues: CASGPWGVSTEAFF. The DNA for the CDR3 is TGTGCCAGCGGCCCTTGGGGGGTGAGCACTGAAGCTTTCTTT.

The CDR3 DNA is TGCGCCAGCAGCCAAGGGACAGCAAGCGGCGAGCAGTACTTC. Translated, it gives CASSQGTASGEQYF. V gene TRBV4-1 combines with J gene TRBJ2-7; D possibly corresponds to TRBD1 (6 bases). V lost 1 base to trimming and J lost 6 bases, with 13 bases between them. Germline loops: CDR1 MGHRA, CDR2 YSYEKL. The CDR3 runs 14 residues.

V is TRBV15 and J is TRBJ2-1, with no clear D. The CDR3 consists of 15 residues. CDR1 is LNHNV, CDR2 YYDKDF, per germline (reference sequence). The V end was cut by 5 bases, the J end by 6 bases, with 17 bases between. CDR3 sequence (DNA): TGTGCCACCAGCCGAGTTCAGGTGTGGGGCAATGAGCAGTTCTTC. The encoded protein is CATSRVQVWGNEQFF. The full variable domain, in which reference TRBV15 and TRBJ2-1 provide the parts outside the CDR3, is DAMVIQNPRYQVTQFGKPVTLSCSQTLNHNVMYWYQQKSSQAPKLLFHYYDKDFNNEADTPDNFQSRRPNTSFCFLDIRSPGLGDTAMYLCATSRVQVWGNEQFFGPGTRLTVL.

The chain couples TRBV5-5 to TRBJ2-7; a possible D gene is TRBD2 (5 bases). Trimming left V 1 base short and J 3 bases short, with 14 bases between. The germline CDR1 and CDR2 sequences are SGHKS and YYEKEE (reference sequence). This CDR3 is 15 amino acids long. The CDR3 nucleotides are TGTGCCAGCAGCTTGATAGGGAGTAGGGACTACGAGCAGTACTTC. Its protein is CASSLIGSRDYEQYF.

The CDR3 DNA follows: TGTGCCAGCAGTTATGGACTGCTGGGTTCCTACAATGAGCAGTTCTTC. Translating it yields CASSYGLLGSYNEQFF. The V and J genes are TRBV6-6 and TRBJ2-1; TRBD2 might be the D (5 bases). Germline V gene lookup returns CDR1 MNHNY and CDR2 SVGAGI (reference sequence). V was trimmed by 3 bases and J by 1 base, leaving 13 bases between them. This CDR3 region has 16 residues.

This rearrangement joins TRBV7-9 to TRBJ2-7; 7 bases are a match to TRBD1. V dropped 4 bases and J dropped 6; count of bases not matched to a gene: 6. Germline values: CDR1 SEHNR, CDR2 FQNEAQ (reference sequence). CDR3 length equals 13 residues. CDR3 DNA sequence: TGTGCCAGCAGCTACCAATACAGGGGCGAGCAGTACTTC. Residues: CASSYQYRGEQYF. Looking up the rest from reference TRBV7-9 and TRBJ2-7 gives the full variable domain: DTGVSQNPRHKITKRGQNVTFRCDPISEHNRLYWYRQTLGQGPEFLTYFQNEAQLEKSRLLSDRFSAERPKGSFSTLEIQRTEQGDSAMYLCASSYQYRGEQYFGPGTRLTVT.

The CDR3 loop reads CASSDLQETQYF. CDR3 sequence (DNA): TGTGCCAGCAGTGACCTCCAAGAGACCCAGTACTTC. The chain carries TRBV2 and TRBJ2-5; D not certain. CDR3 length: 12 amino acids. Germline V gives CDR1 SNHLY, CDR2 FYNNEI. Trimming removed 3 bases at V and 1 base at J, with 3 bases between.

Here the CDR3 DNA reads TGCGCCAGCAGTGAGCCTGAAGGGTGGGCTTCGCCCTACAATGAGCAGTTCTTC. Protein sequence: CASSEPEGWASPYNEQFF. V is TRBV10-2 and J is TRBJ2-1; no clear D. In germline, CDR1 is WSHSY, CDR2 SAAADI. Trimming stripped 2 bases from V and 2 bases from J, with 19 bases between. This CDR3 spans 18 amino acids.

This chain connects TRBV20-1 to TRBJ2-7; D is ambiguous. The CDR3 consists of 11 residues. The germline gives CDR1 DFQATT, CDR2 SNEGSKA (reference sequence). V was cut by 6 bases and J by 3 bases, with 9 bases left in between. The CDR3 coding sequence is TGCAGTGCCTCCAAGGACTACGAGCAGTACTTC. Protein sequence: CSASKDYEQYF.

The CDR3 reads CASTEASNTGELFF. Written as DNA, the CDR3 is TGCGCCAGCACCGAGGCCTCGAACACCGGGGAGCTGTTTTTT. The chain employs TRBV5-1 and TRBJ2-2; D unclear. V shed 6 bases and J shed 0 bases, with 9 bases lying between them. This CDR3 spans 14 amino acids. Germline CDR1 is SGHRS and CDR2 is YFSETQ.

The CDR3 coding sequence is TGTGCCAGCAATCTAGCGGGTATCTATGGCTACACCTTC. It encodes CASNLAGIYGYTF. The chain combines TRBV5-6 with TRBJ1-2; no clear D. The V gene's germline CDR1 is SGHDT and CDR2 YYEEEE. V gave up 6 bases and J gave up 4 bases, with 13 bases separating them. The CDR3 consists of 13 residues. Full variable domain (missing parts from reference TRBV5-6 and TRBJ1-2): DAGVTQSPTHLIKTRGQQVTLRCSPKSGHDTVSWYQQALGQGPQFIFQYYEEEERQRGNFPDRFSGHQFPNYSSELNVNALLLGDSALYLCASNLAGIYGYTFGSGTRLTVV.

CDR3 sequence: CASSKDMNEKLFF. In DNA, the CDR3 is TGTGCCAGCAGTAAGGACATGAATGAAAAACTGTTTTTT. The chain is built from TRBV2 and TRBJ1-4, with D perhaps TRBD1 (5 bases). With 5 bases removed from V and 5 bases from J, the gap between germline ends came to 9 bases. The CDR3 covers 13 residues. Germline CDR1 is SNHLY and CDR2 is FYNNEI.

CDR3 protein: CASSLSRDTSYEQYF. CDR3 coding DNA: TGTGCCAGCAGCTTAAGTCGGGACACCTCCTACGAGCAGTACTTC. The V and J genes are TRBV7-2 and TRBJ2-7, with a possible D match to TRBD1 (6 bases). Germline assignment: CDR1 SGHTA and CDR2 FQGNSA. The CDR3 is 15 amino acids. V was clipped by 2 bases and J by 0 bases, with 11 bases between them.

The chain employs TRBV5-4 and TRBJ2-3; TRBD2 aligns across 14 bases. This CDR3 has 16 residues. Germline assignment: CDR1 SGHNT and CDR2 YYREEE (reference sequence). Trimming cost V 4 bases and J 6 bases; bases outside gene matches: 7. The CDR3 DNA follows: TGTGCCAGCAGCCCGGGACTAGCGGGAGTGTCTGATACGCAGTATTTT. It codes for CASSPGLAGVSDTQYF.

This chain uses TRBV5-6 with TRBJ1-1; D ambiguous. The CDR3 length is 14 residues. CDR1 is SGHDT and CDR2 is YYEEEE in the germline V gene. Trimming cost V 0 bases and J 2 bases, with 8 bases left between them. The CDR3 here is CASSLGQINTEAFF. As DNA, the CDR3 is TGTGCCAGCAGCTTGGGTCAGATCAACACTGAAGCTTTCTTT. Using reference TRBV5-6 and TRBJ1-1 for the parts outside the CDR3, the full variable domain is DAGVTQSPTHLIKTRGQQVTLRCSPKSGHDTVSWYQQALGQGPQFIFQYYEEEERQRGNFPDRFSGHQFPNYSSELNVNALLLGDSALYLCASSLGQINTEAFFGQGTRLTVV.